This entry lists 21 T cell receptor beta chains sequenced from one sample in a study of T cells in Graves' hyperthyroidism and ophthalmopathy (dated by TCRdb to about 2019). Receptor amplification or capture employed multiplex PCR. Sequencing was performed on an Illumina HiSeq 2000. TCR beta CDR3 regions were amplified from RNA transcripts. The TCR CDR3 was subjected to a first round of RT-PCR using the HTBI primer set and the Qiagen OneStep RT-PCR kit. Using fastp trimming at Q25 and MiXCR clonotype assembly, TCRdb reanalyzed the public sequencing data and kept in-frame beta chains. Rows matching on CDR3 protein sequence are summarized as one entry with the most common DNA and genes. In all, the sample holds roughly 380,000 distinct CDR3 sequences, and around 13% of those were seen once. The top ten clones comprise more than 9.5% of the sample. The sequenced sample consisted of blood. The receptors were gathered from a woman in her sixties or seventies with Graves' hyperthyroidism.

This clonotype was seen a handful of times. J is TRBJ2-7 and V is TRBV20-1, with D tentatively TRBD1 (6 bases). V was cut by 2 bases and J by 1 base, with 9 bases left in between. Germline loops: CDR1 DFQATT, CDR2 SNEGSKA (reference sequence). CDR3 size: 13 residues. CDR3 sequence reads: CSARQGQSYEQYF. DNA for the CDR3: TGCAGTGCTAGACAAGGACAGTCCTACGAGCAGTACTTC.

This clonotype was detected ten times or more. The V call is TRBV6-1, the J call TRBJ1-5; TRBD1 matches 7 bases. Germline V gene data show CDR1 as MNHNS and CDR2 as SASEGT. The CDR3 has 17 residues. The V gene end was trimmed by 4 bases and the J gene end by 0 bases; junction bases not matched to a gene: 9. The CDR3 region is CASSGTGAGYSNQPQHF. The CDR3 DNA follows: TGTGCCAGCAGTGGAACAGGGGCGGGATATAGCAATCAGCCCCAGCATTTT.

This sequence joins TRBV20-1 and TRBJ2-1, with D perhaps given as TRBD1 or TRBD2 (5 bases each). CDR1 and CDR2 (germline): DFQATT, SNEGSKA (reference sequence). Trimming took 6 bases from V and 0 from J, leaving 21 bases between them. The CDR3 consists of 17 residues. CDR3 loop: CSATIAGTASSYNEQFF. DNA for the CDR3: TGCAGTGCGACAATCGCCGGGACGGCAAGCTCCTACAATGAGCAGTTCTTC.

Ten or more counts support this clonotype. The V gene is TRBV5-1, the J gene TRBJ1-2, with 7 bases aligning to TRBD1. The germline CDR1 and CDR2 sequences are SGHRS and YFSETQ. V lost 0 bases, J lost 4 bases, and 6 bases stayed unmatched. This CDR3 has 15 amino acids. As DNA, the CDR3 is TGCGCCAGCAGCTTGGACAACAGGGGTTCCTATGGCTACACCTTC. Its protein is CASSLDNRGSYGYTF.

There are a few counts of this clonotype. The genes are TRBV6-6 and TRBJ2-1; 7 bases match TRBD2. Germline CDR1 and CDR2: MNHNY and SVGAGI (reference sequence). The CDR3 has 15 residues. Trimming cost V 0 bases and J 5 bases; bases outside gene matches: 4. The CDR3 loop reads CASSYSSGQNNEQFF. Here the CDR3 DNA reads TGTGCCAGCAGTTACTCTAGCGGGCAAAACAATGAGCAGTTCTTC.

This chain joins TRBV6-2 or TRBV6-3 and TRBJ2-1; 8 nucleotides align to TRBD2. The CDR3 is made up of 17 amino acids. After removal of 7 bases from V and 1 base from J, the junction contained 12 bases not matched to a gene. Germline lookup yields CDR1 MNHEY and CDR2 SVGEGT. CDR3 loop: CASITGKAGESYNEQFF. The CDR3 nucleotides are TGTGCCAGCATCACAGGCAAAGCGGGAGAATCCTACAATGAGCAGTTCTTC.

The CDR3 sequence: CAGGQGARLNQPQHF. The CDR3 DNA is TGTGCCGGAGGACAGGGGGCGCGGCTAAATCAGCCCCAGCATTTT. This chain joins TRBV2 and TRBJ1-5, with 11 positions matching TRBD1. Germline V gene data show CDR1 as SNHLY and CDR2 as FYNNEI. This CDR3 contains 15 residues. After removal of 11 bases from V and 4 bases from J, the junction contained 10 bases not matched to a gene.

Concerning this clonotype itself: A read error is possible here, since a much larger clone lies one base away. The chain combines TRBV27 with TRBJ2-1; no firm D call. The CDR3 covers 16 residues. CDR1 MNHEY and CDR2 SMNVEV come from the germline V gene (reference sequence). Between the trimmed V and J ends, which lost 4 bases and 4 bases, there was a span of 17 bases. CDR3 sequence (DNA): TGTGCCAGCAGTTATGTTTTAGCAGGTTCATACAATGAGCAGTTCTTC. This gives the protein CASSYVLAGSYNEQFF.

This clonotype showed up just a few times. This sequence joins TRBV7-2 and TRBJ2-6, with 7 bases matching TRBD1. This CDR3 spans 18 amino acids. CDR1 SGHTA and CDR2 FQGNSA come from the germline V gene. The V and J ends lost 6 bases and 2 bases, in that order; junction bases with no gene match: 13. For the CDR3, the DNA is TGTGCCAGCAGAAAAGGACAGGCTCAAGGGACTGGGGCCAACGTCCTGACTTTC. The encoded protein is CASRKGQAQGTGANVLTF.

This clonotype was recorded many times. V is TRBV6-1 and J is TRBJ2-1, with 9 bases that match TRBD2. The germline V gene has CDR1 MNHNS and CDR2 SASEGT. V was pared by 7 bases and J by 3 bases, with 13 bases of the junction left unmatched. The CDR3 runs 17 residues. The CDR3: CASTPRRGREGYNEQFF. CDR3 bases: TGTGCCAGCACCCCTCGACGGGGGCGGGAGGGCTACAATGAGCAGTTCTTC.

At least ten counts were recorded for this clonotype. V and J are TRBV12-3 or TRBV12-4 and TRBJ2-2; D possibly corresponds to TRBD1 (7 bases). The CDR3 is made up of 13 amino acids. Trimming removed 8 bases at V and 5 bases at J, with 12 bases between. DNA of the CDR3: TGTGCCAGCGCGGGACAGTTGACCGGGGAGCTGTTTTTT. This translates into CASAGQLTGELFF.

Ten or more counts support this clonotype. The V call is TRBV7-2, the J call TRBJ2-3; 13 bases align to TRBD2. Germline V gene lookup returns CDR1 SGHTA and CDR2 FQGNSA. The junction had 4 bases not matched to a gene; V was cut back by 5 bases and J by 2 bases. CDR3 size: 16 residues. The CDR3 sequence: CASSLGLAGLTDTQYF. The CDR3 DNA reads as TGTGCCAGCAGCCTGGGACTAGCGGGACTCACAGATACGCAGTATTTT.

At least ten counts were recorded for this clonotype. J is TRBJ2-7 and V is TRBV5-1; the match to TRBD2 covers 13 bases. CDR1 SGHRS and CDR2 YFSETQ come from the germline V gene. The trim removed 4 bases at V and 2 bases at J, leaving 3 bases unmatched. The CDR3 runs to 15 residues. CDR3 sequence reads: CASSPLAGGAYEQYF. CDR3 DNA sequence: TGCGCCAGCAGCCCACTAGCGGGAGGGGCCTACGAGCAGTACTTC.

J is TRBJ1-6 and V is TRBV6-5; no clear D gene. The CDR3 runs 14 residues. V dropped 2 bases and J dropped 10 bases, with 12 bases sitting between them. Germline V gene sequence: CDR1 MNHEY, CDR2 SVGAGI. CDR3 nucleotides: TGTGCCAGCAGTTACCCGAGCGTCTTCTCACCCCTCCACTTT. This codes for CASSYPSVFSPLHF.

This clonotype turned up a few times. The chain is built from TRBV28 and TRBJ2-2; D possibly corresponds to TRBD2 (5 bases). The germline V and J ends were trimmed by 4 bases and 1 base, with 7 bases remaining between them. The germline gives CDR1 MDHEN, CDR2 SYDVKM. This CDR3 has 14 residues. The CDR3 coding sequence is TGTGCCAGCAGTTCCGGGATGAACACCGGGGAGCTGTTTTTT. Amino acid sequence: CASSSGMNTGELFF.

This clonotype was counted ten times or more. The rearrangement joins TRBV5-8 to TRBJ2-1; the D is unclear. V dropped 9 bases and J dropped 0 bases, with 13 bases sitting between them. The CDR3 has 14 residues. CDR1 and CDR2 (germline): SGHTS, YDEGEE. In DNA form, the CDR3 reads TGTGCCATCGGTGGGCAGAGCTCCTACAATGAGCAGTTCTTC. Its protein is CAIGGQSSYNEQFF.

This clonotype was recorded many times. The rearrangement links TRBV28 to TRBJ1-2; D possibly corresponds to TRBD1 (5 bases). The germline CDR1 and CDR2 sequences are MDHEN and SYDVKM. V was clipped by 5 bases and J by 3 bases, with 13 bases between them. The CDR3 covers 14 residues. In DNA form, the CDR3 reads TGTGCCAGCAGTATCCAGGGACTACACTATGGCTACACCTTC. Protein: CASSIQGLHYGYTF.

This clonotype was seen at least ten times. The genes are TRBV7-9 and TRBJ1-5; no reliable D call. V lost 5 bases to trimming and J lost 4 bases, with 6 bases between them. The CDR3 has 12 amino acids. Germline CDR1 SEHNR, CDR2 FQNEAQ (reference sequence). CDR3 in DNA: TGTGCCAGCAGCGATAGTAATCAGCCCCAGCATTTT. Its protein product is CASSDSNQPQHF.

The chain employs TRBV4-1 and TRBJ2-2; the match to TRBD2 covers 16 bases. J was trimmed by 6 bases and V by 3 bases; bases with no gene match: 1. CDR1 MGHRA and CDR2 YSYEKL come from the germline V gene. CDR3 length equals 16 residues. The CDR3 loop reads CASSQGLAGGSGELFF. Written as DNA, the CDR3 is TGCGCCAGCAGCCAGGGACTAGCGGGAGGGTCCGGGGAGCTGTTTTTT.

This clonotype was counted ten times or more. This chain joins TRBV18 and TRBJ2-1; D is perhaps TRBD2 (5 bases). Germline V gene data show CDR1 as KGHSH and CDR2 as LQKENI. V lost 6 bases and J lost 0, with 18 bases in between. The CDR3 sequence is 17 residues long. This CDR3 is CASSRNRAESSYNEQFF. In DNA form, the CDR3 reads TGTGCCAGCTCTCGCAATAGAGCGGAGAGCTCCTACAATGAGCAGTTCTTC.

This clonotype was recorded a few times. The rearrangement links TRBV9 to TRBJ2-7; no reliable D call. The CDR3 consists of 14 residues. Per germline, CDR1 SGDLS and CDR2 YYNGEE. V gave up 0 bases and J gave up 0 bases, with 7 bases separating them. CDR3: CASSVVASSYEQYF. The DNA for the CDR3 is TGTGCCAGCAGCGTAGTGGCGAGCTCCTACGAGCAGTACTTC.